This T cell receptor (beta chain) derives from a study of cytotoxic CD8 clonotypes in ibrutinib-treated CLL. Whole-study results and caveats: Private clonotypes, not public ones, expanded at ibrutinib response.

A 1 in 200,000 to 1 in 1 million T cell depth was the sequencing target. Using immunoSEQ multiplex PCR, the repertoire was profiled, and TCRdb retains in-frame clones only, with some absent. The table includes 150,000 to 200,000 clones, about 88% detected once. Libraries of TCR beta were made from roughly 2.2 micrograms of genomic DNA that came from cryopreserved PBMCs. With respect to this clone: Its cognate antigen is unknown.

Trimming removed 8 bases from V and 6 bases from J; junction bases left unmatched: 7. CDR1 and CDR2 (germline): KGHSH, LQKENI. This CDR3 comprises 13 residues. The chain joins TRBV18 to TRBJ2-1; 7 bases line up with TRBD2. Sequenced here: PBMCs, sampled at disease progression, from a patient treated with ibrutinib. This clonotype was sampled from a human donor with chronic lymphocytic leukemia. The CDR3 is CASEGSGGNEQFF. CDR3 in DNA: TGTGCCAGCGAGGGCTCGGGAGGCAATGAGCAGTTCTTC.